These 32 T cell receptor beta chains came from one sample sequenced in a study of CD8 T cells in Susac syndrome. RNA totalling roughly 0.5 to 1 ug underwent reverse transcription with random hexamers. MiXCR was run by TCRdb on the immunoSEQ multiplex PCR reads, yielding one entry per CDR3 protein. The sample lists some 130,000 distinct CDR3 sequences; roughly 94% were seen once. Sequencing was performed on CD4+ T cells from PBMCs. These receptors came from a human donor with multiple sclerosis.

As DNA, the CDR3 is TGTGCCACCAGTGAAGGTCCGATTAGCGGGGAGCTGTTTTTT. It encodes CATSEGPISGELFF. The chain has TRBV24-1 and TRBJ2-2, with no clear D. The CDR3 loop spans 14 amino acids. The germline V gene has CDR1 KGHDR and CDR2 SFDVKD. Trimming took off 4 bases at V and 7 bases at J, with 12 bases between the two ends.

This chain links TRBV12-3 or TRBV12-4 with TRBJ2-7, with D maybe TRBD2 (7 bases). Trimming took 6 bases from V and 4 from J, leaving 19 bases between them. The CDR3 totals 15 residues. CDR3 sequence: CASREGGALLYEQYF. The CDR3 nucleotides are TGTGCCAGCAGAGAGGGGGGGGCCCTCCTATACGAGCAGTACTTC.

This chain links TRBV11-1 with TRBJ2-4; D tentatively fits TRBD1 or TRBD2 (5 bases each). There are 15 residues in the CDR3. Between the trimmed V and J ends, which lost 5 bases and 5 bases, there was a span of 16 bases. The V gene's germline CDR1 is SGHAT and CDR2 FQDESV (reference sequence). The CDR3 region has the DNA TGTGCCAGCAGCAGACCCGGGACGGACCAAAACATTCAGTACTTC. It yields the protein CASSRPGTDQNIQYF.

The CDR3 sequence: CSATLLAGEETQYF. In DNA form, the CDR3 reads TGCAGTGCTACCTTACTAGCGGGAGAGGAGACCCAGTACTTC. The chain has TRBV20-1 and TRBJ2-5, with 11 positions matching TRBD2. Unmatched junction bases numbered 6, after V lost 4 bases and J lost 5 bases. This CDR3 spans 14 amino acids. CDR1 is DFQATT, CDR2 SNEGSKA, per germline (reference sequence).

The chain joins TRBV5-4 to TRBJ2-5; D perhaps matches TRBD2 (5 bases). Trimming removed 3 bases at V and 2 bases at J, with 14 bases between. Per the germline V gene, CDR1 is SGHNT and CDR2 is YYREEE (reference sequence). CDR3 length: 15 amino acids. DNA of the CDR3: TGTGCCAGCAGCTCCCCACGGGGAAATCAAGAGACCCAGTACTTC. Amino acid sequence: CASSSPRGNQETQYF.

V is TRBV18 and J is TRBJ2-7; no firm D call. The CDR3 extends over 13 amino acids. Between the trimmed V and J ends, which lost 3 bases and 1 base, there was a span of 7 bases. Germline-derived CDR1 and CDR2 are KGHSH and LQKENI. CDR3 in amino acids: CASSPGESYEQYF. The CDR3 DNA sequence: TGTGCCAGCTCACCCGGAGAATCCTACGAGCAGTACTTC.

This clonotype was recorded once. This chain uses TRBV29-1 with TRBJ2-3; the D is unclear. Germline V lookup: CDR1 SQVTM, CDR2 ANQGSEA. This CDR3 region has 10 residues. V lost 8 bases and J lost 3, with 6 bases in between. The CDR3 sequence is CSSRTDTQYF. CDR3 bases: TGCAGCTCGCGGACAGATACGCAGTATTTT.

The chain joins TRBV29-1 to TRBJ2-2; 10 nucleotides agree with TRBD1. Germline CDR1 is SQVTM and CDR2 is ANQGSEA. The junction had 2 bases not matched to a gene; V was cut back by 6 bases and J by 4 bases. The CDR3 extends over 13 amino acids. Here the CDR3 DNA reads TGCAGCGTCGGACAGGGGGTCACCGGGGAGCTGTTTTTT. The encoded protein is CSVGQGVTGELFF.

CDR3 coding DNA: TGTGCCTCTCTGAGGGCAGTCTCTTATGGCTACACCTTC. Translated: CASLRAVSYGYTF. This chain uses TRBV30 with TRBJ1-2; no firm D call. V shed 7 bases and J shed 5 bases, with 17 bases lying between them. Looked up from germline, CDR1 is GTSNPN and CDR2 is SVGIG (reference sequence). The CDR3 is 13 residues long.

The chain is built from TRBV19 and TRBJ2-1, with 7 nucleotides matching TRBD2. The CDR3 totals 14 residues. The V gene end was trimmed by 4 bases and the J gene end by 12 bases; junction bases not matched to a gene: 12. Germline V lookup: CDR1 LNHDA, CDR2 SQIVND (reference sequence). The CDR3 DNA sequence: TGTGCCAGTAGTACCGGGACTACCCTCTTGGGGCAGTTCTTC. It codes for CASSTGTTLLGQFF.

V gene TRBV5-1 combines with J gene TRBJ2-4, with D possibly being TRBD1 or TRBD2 (5 bases each). The CDR3 contains 14 residues. Germline CDR1 reads SGHRS; CDR2 reads YFSETQ. V shed 5 bases and J shed 4 bases, with 13 bases lying between them. Here the CDR3 DNA reads TGCGCCAGCAGTCCCGGGACGGCTAAAAACATTCAGTACTTC. Translating it yields CASSPGTAKNIQYF.

This clonotype was seen just once. This chain joins TRBV18 and TRBJ1-1, with 7 bases fitting TRBD1. The CDR3 contains 15 residues. The junction had 3 bases not matched to a gene; V was cut back by 0 bases and J by 2 bases. Germline V gene sequence: CDR1 KGHSH, CDR2 LQKENI. The DNA for the CDR3 is TGTGCCAGCTCACCACCGAGGGGGCCCAACACTGAAGCTTTCTTT. Translated, it gives CASSPPRGPNTEAFF.

The chain carries TRBV5-1 and TRBJ1-1; no reliable D call. This CDR3 comprises 14 residues. Per germline, CDR1 SGHRS and CDR2 YFSETQ. V was shortened by 0 bases and J by 5 bases, with 11 bases between the two germline ends. In nucleotides, the CDR3 is TGCGCCAGCAGCTTGGGGATTCCTTTGACTGAAGCTTTCTTT. Amino acids: CASSLGIPLTEAFF.

The CDR3 protein is CSVAGTLDGQPQHF. CDR3 DNA sequence: TGCAGCGTCGCCGGGACACTTGATGGACAGCCCCAGCATTTT. V is TRBV29-1 and J is TRBJ1-5; the D gene is possibly TRBD1 (6 bases). The CDR3 runs to 14 residues. The germline CDR1 and CDR2 sequences are SQVTM and ANQGSEA. Between the trimmed V and J ends, which lost 6 bases and 7 bases, there was a span of 19 bases.

The chain has TRBV18 and TRBJ1-2; TRBD1 aligns across 7 bases. J lost 2 bases, V lost 0 bases, and 0 bases had no gene match. This CDR3 has 14 residues. Germline CDR1 reads KGHSH; CDR2 reads LQKENI. For the CDR3, the DNA is TGTGCCAGCTCACCACCGGGACAGAACTATGGCTACACCTTC. Its translation: CASSPPGQNYGYTF.

The gene calls are TRBV28 and TRBJ2-4, with TRBD1 matching over 8 bases. V gave up 4 bases and J gave up 2 bases; unmatched junction bases: 7. Per the germline V gene, CDR1 is MDHEN and CDR2 is SYDVKM. This CDR3 comprises 16 residues. As DNA, the CDR3 is TGTGCCAGCAGTTACCCGGGACAGGCGACCAAAAACATTCAGTACTTC. This codes for CASSYPGQATKNIQYF.

The chain is built from TRBV18 and TRBJ2-3; TRBD1 is a possible D gene (5 bases). V was trimmed by 3 bases and J by 2 bases, leaving 15 bases between them. Germline V CDR1 and CDR2: KGHSH, LQKENI. The CDR3 extends over 16 amino acids. The CDR3 DNA is TGTGCCAGCTCACCGAGACAGTTGATTCCCACAGATACGCAGTATTTT. It translates to CASSPRQLIPTDTQYF.

V usage is TRBV4-1 and J usage is TRBJ1-4; D not certain. V lost 1 base to trimming and J lost 8 bases, with 17 bases between them. The CDR3 runs 16 residues. CDR1 is MGHRA, CDR2 YSYEKL, per germline. The CDR3 DNA reads TGCGCCAGCAGCCAAGTCCCTAGTGCCGTTCGGGAAAAACTGTTTTTT. It specifies CASSQVPSAVREKLFF.

The chain carries TRBV5-1 and TRBJ1-2; D perhaps matches TRBD1 (5 bases). Germline loops: CDR1 SGHRS, CDR2 YFSETQ. With 0 bases removed from V and 0 bases from J, the gap between germline ends came to 9 bases. This CDR3 is built from 15 residues. CDR3 sequence reads: CASSLGGGSNYGYTF. The CDR3 bases are TGCGCCAGCAGCTTGGGCGGGGGATCTAACTATGGCTACACCTTC.

This chain uses TRBV9 with TRBJ1-3, with unresolved D. The CDR3 has 15 residues. From germline, CDR1 is SGDLS and CDR2 YYNGEE. V gave up 2 bases and J gave up 0 bases, with 9 bases separating them. CDR3 nucleotide sequence: TGTGCCAGCAGCGTTGGAGACTACTCTGGAAACACCATATATTTT. It is translated as CASSVGDYSGNTIYF. Using reference TRBV9 and TRBJ1-3 for the parts outside the CDR3, the full variable domain is DSGVTQTPKHLITATGQRVTLRCSPRSGDLSVYWYQQSLDQGLQFLIQYYNGEERAKGNILERFSAQQFPDLHSELNLSSLELGDSALYFCASSVGDYSGNTIYFGEGSWLTVV.

This chain links TRBV4-3 with TRBJ2-3; tentative D call: TRBD1 (6 bases). Per germline, CDR1 LGHNA and CDR2 YSLEER. V was trimmed by 5 bases and J by 2 bases, leaving 14 bases between them. The CDR3 totals 15 residues. The CDR3 reads CASSNIGGVTDTQYF. In nucleotides, the CDR3 is TGCGCCAGCAGCAATATAGGGGGAGTCACAGATACGCAGTATTTT.

The J gene is TRBJ1-1, the V gene TRBV30; maybe TRBD1 (5 bases). This CDR3 has 12 amino acids. V was clipped by 7 bases and J by 8 bases, with 17 bases between them. Germline CDR1 and CDR2: GTSNPN and SVGIG (reference sequence). CDR3 nucleotide sequence: TGTGCCTCCTCGGCGGCGGGGGTCGAAGCTTTCTTT. Translating gives CASSAAGVEAFF.

The gene calls are TRBV5-1 and TRBJ1-5; the D is unclear. V was cut by 2 bases and J by 4 bases, with 13 bases left in between. Germline assignment: CDR1 SGHRS and CDR2 YFSETQ. The CDR3 sequence is 15 residues long. In DNA form, the CDR3 reads TGCGCCAGCAGCTTCGGGGATGCTGGGAATCAGCCCCAGCATTTT. As protein: CASSFGDAGNQPQHF.

This sequence joins TRBV12-3 or TRBV12-4 and TRBJ1-2; D gene ambiguous. The CDR3 has 12 amino acids. Trimming cost V 5 bases and J 5 bases, with 9 bases left between them. CDR3 sequence reads: CASSVRGYGYTF. CDR3 coding DNA: TGTGCCAGCAGTGTCCGTGGGTATGGCTACACCTTC.

J is TRBJ1-1 and V is TRBV29-1, with TRBD1 as a possible D gene (5 bases). CDR3 size: 12 residues. Germline V gives CDR1 SQVTM, CDR2 ANQGSEA. Trimming pared 4 bases from V and 3 bases from J, leaving 9 bases between. The CDR3 spells CSVAGLDTEAFF. CDR3 coding DNA: TGCAGCGTTGCGGGGCTTGACACTGAAGCTTTCTTT.

This chain links TRBV10-3 with TRBJ2-7; D uncertain. CDR1 and CDR2 from the germline V gene are ENHRY and SYGVKD. Trimming took off 4 bases at V and 4 bases at J, with 8 bases between the two ends. This CDR3 has 12 amino acids. CDR3: CAISGTSYEQYF. CDR3 DNA: TGTGCCATCAGTGGAACAAGTTACGAGCAGTACTTC.

V usage is TRBV4-2 and J usage is TRBJ1-1, with D hard to call. The CDR3 length is 14 residues. With 0 bases removed from V and 1 base from J, the gap between germline ends came to 6 bases. Germline V CDR1 and CDR2: LGHNA, YNFKEQ. The CDR3 spells CASSQDLWNTEAFF. The CDR3 DNA sequence: TGTGCCAGCAGCCAAGATCTGTGGAACACTGAAGCTTTCTTT.

V and J are TRBV7-9 and TRBJ2-5, with a possible D match to TRBD1 (5 bases). This CDR3 contains 13 residues. Germline V gives CDR1 SEHNR, CDR2 FQNEAQ (reference sequence). The V gene lost 5 bases and the J gene lost 5 bases, with 12 bases spanning the gap. The CDR3 reads CASSRAPGETQYF. The CDR3 nucleotides are TGTGCCAGCAGCCGCGCCCCAGGGGAGACCCAGTACTTC.

This clonotype was seen once. The chain uses TRBV7-9 and TRBJ1-4, with D possibly matching TRBD1 (5 bases). This CDR3 is 15 amino acids long. V dropped 5 bases and J dropped 2 bases, with 12 bases sitting between them. Germline values: CDR1 SEHNR, CDR2 FQNEAQ (reference sequence). The CDR3 here is CASSLTASTNEKLFF. CDR3 nucleotide sequence: TGTGCCAGCAGCCTGACAGCATCGACTAATGAAAAACTGTTTTTT.

V gene TRBV4-1 combines with J gene TRBJ1-2, with 11 positions matching TRBD1. V gave up 2 bases and J gave up 4 bases; unmatched junction bases: 3. The CDR3 length is 15 residues. The germline V gene has CDR1 MGHRA and CDR2 YSYEKL. CDR3 nucleotides: TGCGCCAGCAGCCAATCCGGGACAGGGGGCTATGGCTACACCTTC. Translated, it gives CASSQSGTGGYGYTF.

This chain uses TRBV24-1 with TRBJ1-5; D is ambiguous. Germline CDR1 reads KGHDR; CDR2 reads SFDVKD. V lost 3 bases and J 7 bases, leaving 6 bases between the germline ends. The CDR3 spans 12 residues. The CDR3 DNA is TGTGCCACCAGTGATGGTAGACAGCCCCAGCATTTT. It codes for CATSDGRQPQHF.

This chain uses TRBV30 with TRBJ1-2; D gene uncertain. The V end was cut by 3 bases, the J end by 4 bases, with 12 bases between. The CDR3 is 13 amino acids. Per germline, CDR1 GTSNPN and CDR2 SVGIG (reference sequence). CDR3 nucleotide sequence: TGTGCCTGGAGACTGAAGGGCGGCTATGGCTACACCTTC. It is translated as CAWRLKGGYGYTF.